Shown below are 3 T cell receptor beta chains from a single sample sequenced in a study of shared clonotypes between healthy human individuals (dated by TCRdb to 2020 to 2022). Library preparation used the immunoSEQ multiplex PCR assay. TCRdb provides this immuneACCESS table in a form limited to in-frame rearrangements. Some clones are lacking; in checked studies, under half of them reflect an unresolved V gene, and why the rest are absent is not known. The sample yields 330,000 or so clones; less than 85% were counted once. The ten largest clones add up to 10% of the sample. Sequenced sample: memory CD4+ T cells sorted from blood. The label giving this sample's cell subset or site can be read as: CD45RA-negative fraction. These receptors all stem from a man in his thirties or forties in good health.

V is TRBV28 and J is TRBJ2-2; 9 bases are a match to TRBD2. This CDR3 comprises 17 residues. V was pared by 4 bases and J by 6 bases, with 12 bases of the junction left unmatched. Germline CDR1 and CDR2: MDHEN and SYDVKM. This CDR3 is CASSSWRLAGVSGELFF. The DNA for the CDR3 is TGTGCCAGCAGTTCTTGGAGATTAGCGGGAGTTTCCGGGGAGCTGTTTTTT.

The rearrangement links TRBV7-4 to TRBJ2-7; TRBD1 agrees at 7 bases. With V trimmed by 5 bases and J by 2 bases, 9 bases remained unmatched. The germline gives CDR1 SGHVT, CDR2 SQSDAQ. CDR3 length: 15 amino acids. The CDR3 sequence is CASSRGDRDPYEQYF. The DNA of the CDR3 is TGTGCCAGCAGCCGAGGCGACAGGGATCCCTACGAGCAGTACTTC.

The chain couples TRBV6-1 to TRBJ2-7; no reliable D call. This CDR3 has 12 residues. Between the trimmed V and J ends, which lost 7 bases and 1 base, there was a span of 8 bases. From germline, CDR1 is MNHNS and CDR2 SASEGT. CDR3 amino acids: CASTGSSYEQYF. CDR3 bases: TGTGCCAGCACAGGATCTTCCTACGAGCAGTACTTC.